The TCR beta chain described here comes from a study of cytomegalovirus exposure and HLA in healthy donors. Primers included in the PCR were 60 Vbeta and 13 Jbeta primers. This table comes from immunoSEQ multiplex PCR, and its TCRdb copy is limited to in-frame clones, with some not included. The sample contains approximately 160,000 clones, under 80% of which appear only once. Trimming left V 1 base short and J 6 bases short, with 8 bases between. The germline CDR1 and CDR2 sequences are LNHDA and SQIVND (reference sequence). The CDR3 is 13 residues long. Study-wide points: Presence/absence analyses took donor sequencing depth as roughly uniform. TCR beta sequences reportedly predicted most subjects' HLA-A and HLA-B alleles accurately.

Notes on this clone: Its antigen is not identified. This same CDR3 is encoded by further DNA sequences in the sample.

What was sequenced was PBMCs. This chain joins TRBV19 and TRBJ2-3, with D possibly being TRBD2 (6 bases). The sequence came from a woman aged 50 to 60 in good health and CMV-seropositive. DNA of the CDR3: TGTGCCAGTAGTATAGGCGGGGCCGATACGCAGTATTTT. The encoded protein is CASSIGGADTQYF.